The next 29 T cell receptor beta chains were all read from a single sample in a study of OX40 agonist ivuxolimab in advanced cancers. Preparation of the library involved the immunoSEQ multiplex PCR assay. TCRdb limited this immuneACCESS table to in-frame rearrangements with V and J called. A share of clones is missing; checked studies link under half to unresolved V genes, and the rest is unexplained. Across this sample there are about 73,000 clones, with 90% seen only once. The ten largest clones take up approximately 0.5% of the sample. Sequences were derived from CD4+ or CD8+ T cells sorted from blood, sampled in a trial of the OX40 agonist ivuxolimab. All receptors come from an adult with an advanced solid tumor such as melanoma, head and neck, liver or kidney cancer.

The V gene is TRBV19, the J gene TRBJ2-7; 11 bases align to TRBD1. The CDR3 extends over 16 amino acids. Losses at the gene ends were 5 bases for V and 1 base for J; bases not matched to a gene: 7. Germline V gene lookup returns CDR1 LNHDA and CDR2 SQIVND (reference sequence). Written as DNA, the CDR3 is TGTGCCAGTAGTCCACGGACAGGGGGCACGTCCTACGAGCAGTACTTC. It encodes CASSPRTGGTSYEQYF.

The gene calls are TRBV5-1 and TRBJ2-5; D possibly corresponds to TRBD2 (6 bases). V was clipped by 2 bases and J by 1 base, with 12 bases between them. The CDR3 extends over 15 amino acids. The germline V gene has CDR1 SGHRS and CDR2 YFSETQ. In DNA, the CDR3 is TGCGCCAGCAGCTTTAGCGGAGTGACCCAAGAGACCCAGTACTTC. Its protein product is CASSFSGVTQETQYF.

This clone appeared a single time. This chain connects TRBV7-2 to TRBJ1-3; D unresolved. The CDR3 consists of 13 residues. Germline loops: CDR1 SGHTA, CDR2 FQGNSA. The V and J ends lost 5 bases and 4 bases respectively, with 9 bases between them. The CDR3 DNA is TGTGCCAGCAGCCCCAGGCTGGGAAACACCATATATTTT. It specifies CASSPRLGNTIYF.

V usage is TRBV5-1 and J usage is TRBJ1-4; D unclear. The CDR3 consists of 14 residues. CDR1 and CDR2 from the germline V gene are SGHRS and YFSETQ. V was cut by 0 bases and J by 5 bases, with 8 bases left in between. CDR3 residues: CASSLEFQNEKLFF. The CDR3, as DNA: TGCGCCAGCAGCTTGGAGTTTCAGAATGAAAAACTGTTTTTT.

V and J are TRBV5-1 and TRBJ2-7, with TRBD2 matching 14 bases. The length of the CDR3 is 17 residues. Per germline, CDR1 SGHRS and CDR2 YFSETQ. V lost 5 bases to trimming and J lost 5 bases; unmatched junction nucleotides: 12. CDR3 sequence: CASRQLGTSGRRDEQYF. CDR3 sequence (DNA): TGCGCCAGCAGGCAACTCGGGACTAGCGGGAGAAGGGACGAGCAGTACTTC.

The chain combines TRBV7-2 with TRBJ2-7; D unresolved. The V gene's germline CDR1 is SGHTA and CDR2 FQGNSA. The CDR3 length is 13 residues. Trimming left V 1 base short and J 0 bases short, with 4 bases between. This CDR3 reads CASSLVSSYEQYF. As DNA, the CDR3 is TGTGCCAGCAGCTTAGTCAGCTCCTACGAGCAGTACTTC. Supplemented by reference TRBV7-2 and TRBJ2-7, the full variable domain reads GAGVSQSPSNKVTEKGKDVELRCDPISGHTALYWYRQSLGQGLEFLIYFQGNSAPDKSGLPSDRFSAERTGGSVSTLTIQRTQQEDSAVYLCASSLVSSYEQYFGPGTRLTVT.

V gene TRBV5-1 combines with J gene TRBJ1-2, with D hard to call. The CDR3 runs 15 residues. Germline loops: CDR1 SGHRS, CDR2 YFSETQ. V lost 4 bases and J lost 6, with 19 bases in between. The CDR3 DNA reads as TGCGCCAGCAGCCTTCTCCCCGAGAATGGGAATGGCTACACCTTC. It specifies CASSLLPENGNGYTF.

The gene calls are TRBV6-6 and TRBJ2-5, with D possibly TRBD2 on 5 matching bases. Germline V gene data show CDR1 as MNHNY and CDR2 as SVGAGI (reference sequence). V lost 2 bases to trimming and J lost 5 bases, with 9 bases between them. The CDR3 runs to 13 residues. DNA of the CDR3: TGTGCCAGCAGTTACGGGCAGCGGGAGACCCAGTACTTC. Its protein product is CASSYGQRETQYF.

This clone was picked up a small number of times. The CDR3 region has the DNA TGTGCCAGCAGTGAAACGGGACAGCCCTCTAACTATGGCTACACCTTC. Protein sequence: CASSETGQPSNYGYTF. The V call is TRBV6-1, the J call TRBJ1-2; 7 nucleotides agree with TRBD1. Germline V gene sequence: CDR1 MNHNS, CDR2 SASEGT. This CDR3 contains 16 residues. The V segment lost 2 bases and the J segment 0 bases; nucleotides outside the gene matches: 6.

The gene calls are TRBV29-1 and TRBJ2-1; weak D call: TRBD1 (5 bases). CDR1 is SQVTM, CDR2 ANQGSEA, per germline. Trimming took 3 bases from V and 9 from J, leaving 21 bases between them. CDR3 length: 15 amino acids. DNA of the CDR3: TGCAGCGTTGAGGCGGACCCACACCAGGGAACTGAGCAGTTCTTC. It codes for CSVEADPHQGTEQFF.

This rearrangement joins TRBV7-9 to TRBJ2-7; 8 nucleotides align to TRBD2. Germline V gene data show CDR1 as SEHNR and CDR2 as FQNEAQ (reference sequence). V lost 0 bases to trimming and J lost 4 bases; unmatched junction nucleotides: 5. The CDR3 covers 15 residues. CDR3 amino acids: CASSLAGASGYEQYF. Here the CDR3 DNA reads TGTGCCAGCAGCTTAGCAGGAGCTAGCGGGTACGAGCAGTACTTC.

The chain joins TRBV15 to TRBJ2-1, with 9 bases identical to TRBD2. The CDR3 totals 17 residues. Trimming cost V 3 bases and J 7 bases; bases outside gene matches: 13. CDR1 LNHNV and CDR2 YYDKDF come from the germline V gene (reference sequence). The CDR3 here is CATSSPRWSGRSNEQFF. The CDR3 nucleotides are TGTGCCACCAGCAGCCCTAGGTGGAGCGGGAGGTCTAATGAGCAGTTCTTC.

The genes are TRBV5-4 and TRBJ1-2; TRBD1 matches at 8 bases. Losses at the gene ends were 4 bases for V and 2 bases for J; bases not matched to a gene: 16. The CDR3 length is 18 residues. Looked up from germline, CDR1 is SGHNT and CDR2 is YYREEE (reference sequence). CDR3 DNA sequence: TGTGCCAGCAGCCCCAGCCCGGACAGGGCAAGAGGGAACTATGGCTACACCTTC. It is translated as CASSPSPDRARGNYGYTF. Full variable domain (rest looked up from reference TRBV5-4 and TRBJ1-2): ETGVTQSPTHLIKTRGQQVTLRCSSQSGHNTVSWYQQALGQGPQFIFQYYREEENGRGNFPPRFSGLQFPNYSSELNVNALELDDSALYLCASSPSPDRARGNYGYTFGSGTRLTVV.

This clone was seen a single time. This sequence joins TRBV10-2 and TRBJ2-3; 11 bases are shared with TRBD2. After removal of 6 bases from V and 0 bases from J, the junction contained 5 bases not matched to a gene. In germline, CDR1 is WSHSY, CDR2 SAAADI. The CDR3 runs 16 residues. Written as DNA, the CDR3 is TGCGCCAGCAGAAATGGACTAGCGGGTAGCACAGATACGCAGTATTTT. Its protein product is CASRNGLAGSTDTQYF.

The gene calls are TRBV7-6 and TRBJ2-7; maybe TRBD2 (6 bases). The germline V gene encodes CDR1 SGHVS and CDR2 FNYEAQ. Trimming stripped 0 bases from V and 0 bases from J, with 12 bases between. The CDR3 length is 16 residues. In DNA, the CDR3 is TGTGCCAGCAGCTTAGCGCGCTCTAGCGCCTCCTACGAGCAGTACTTC. Encoded protein: CASSLARSSASYEQYF.

The chain joins TRBV5-1 to TRBJ1-1; 7 bases match TRBD1. The CDR3 totals 15 residues. V gave up 3 bases and J gave up 2 bases; unmatched junction bases: 7. Germline CDR1 reads SGHRS; CDR2 reads YFSETQ. In DNA, the CDR3 is TGCGCCAGCAGCTGGAGGGACAGAATTAACACTGAAGCTTTCTTT. Protein: CASSWRDRINTEAFF.

The chain is built from TRBV18 and TRBJ2-1; TRBD2 matches at 8 bases. CDR1 and CDR2 (germline): KGHSH, LQKENI. Trimming took 4 bases from V and 5 from J; bases not matched to a gene: 10. The CDR3 spans 16 residues. The CDR3 sequence is CASSLRTSRNNNEQFF. DNA for the CDR3: TGTGCCAGCTCACTTAGGACTAGCCGGAACAACAATGAGCAGTTCTTC.

The chain recombines TRBV19 with TRBJ1-1; 9 bases align to TRBD1. Per germline, CDR1 LNHDA and CDR2 SQIVND (reference sequence). Trimming removed 5 bases from V and 4 bases from J; junction bases left unmatched: 8. The CDR3 length is 15 residues. The CDR3 bases are TGTGCCAGTAGTTTACCGACAGGGGGACCCACTGAAGCTTTCTTT. It yields the protein CASSLPTGGPTEAFF.

V usage is TRBV28 and J usage is TRBJ2-7; D is unclear. Trimming cost V 2 bases and J 4 bases, with 12 bases left between them. CDR3 length: 14 amino acids. The V gene's germline CDR1 is MDHEN and CDR2 SYDVKM. The DNA of the CDR3 is TGTGCCAGCAGTTTAGTCAACTTGGGGTACGAGCAGTACTTC. Translation gives CASSLVNLGYEQYF.

The gene calls are TRBV7-2 and TRBJ1-2, with TRBD1 matching 7 bases. This CDR3 has 14 residues. With 5 bases clipped from V and 4 bases from J, the junction kept 7 bases outside the gene matches. CDR1 and CDR2 (germline): SGHTA, FQGNSA. CDR3 sequence: CASSRDQGVYGYTF. CDR3 sequence (DNA): TGTGCCAGCAGCCGAGATCAGGGGGTCTATGGCTACACCTTC.

The gene calls are TRBV5-4 and TRBJ2-7; 13 nucleotides agree with TRBD2. The CDR3 is 15 residues long. V shed 3 bases and J 3 bases; nucleotides not matched to a gene: 3. Germline loops: CDR1 SGHNT, CDR2 YYREEE (reference sequence). The CDR3 region is CASSSRTSGSYEQYF. The CDR3 nucleotides read TGTGCCAGCAGCTCCAGGACTAGCGGGAGCTACGAGCAGTACTTC.

The table lists this clone with a count of one. This rearrangement joins TRBV2 to TRBJ1-3; 7 nucleotides agree with TRBD1. J lost 0 bases, V lost 6 bases, and 8 bases had no gene match. The CDR3 totals 16 residues. Germline V CDR1 and CDR2: SNHLY, FYNNEI. In DNA, the CDR3 is TGTGCCAGCAGCCGCGACAGGGAGATCTCTGGAAACACCATATATTTT. Amino acid sequence: CASSRDREISGNTIYF.

This clone turned up a few times. V and J are TRBV28 and TRBJ2-7; 10 nucleotides line up with TRBD1. Germline loops: CDR1 MDHEN, CDR2 SYDVKM. Trimming removed 8 bases from V and 9 bases from J; junction bases left unmatched: 13. This CDR3 region has 14 residues. CDR3 in amino acids: CASAAPGQGELQYF. The CDR3 region has the DNA TGTGCCAGCGCAGCCCCCGGACAGGGGGAGTTGCAGTACTTC.

V gene TRBV2 combines with J gene TRBJ2-7; the match to TRBD2 covers 10 bases. Germline V gives CDR1 SNHLY, CDR2 FYNNEI. This CDR3 has 17 residues. The ends lost 6 bases at V and 0 bases at J; junction bases unmatched: 11. The CDR3 DNA reads as TGTGCCAGCAGCCCAACTAGCGGGGCCCAGCTCTCCTACGAGCAGTACTTC. This translates into CASSPTSGAQLSYEQYF.

The CDR3 here is CASRLAGVWDTQYF. The CDR3 DNA reads TGCGCCAGCAGACTGGCGGGGGTTTGGGATACGCAGTATTTT. The rearrangement joins TRBV5-1 to TRBJ2-3, with 7 bases fitting TRBD2. The V and J ends lost 5 bases and 6 bases, in that order; junction bases with no gene match: 9. Germline-derived CDR1 and CDR2 are SGHRS and YFSETQ. The CDR3 totals 14 residues.

This sequence joins TRBV5-1 and TRBJ2-4; D ambiguous. Germline V gene data show CDR1 as SGHRS and CDR2 as YFSETQ. Trimming took 0 bases from V and 1 from J, leaving 14 bases between them. This CDR3 contains 17 residues. The DNA of the CDR3 is TGCGCCAGCAGCTTGGTGGCGGCCCTTGGGGCCAAAAACATTCAGTACTTC. Its translation: CASSLVAALGAKNIQYF. The variable domain in full, completed from reference TRBV5-1 and TRBJ2-4, reads KAGVTQTPRYLIKTRGQQVTLSCSPISGHRSVSWYQQTPGQGLQFLFEYFSETQRNKGNFPGRFSGRQFSNSRSEMNVSTLELGDSALYLCASSLVAALGAKNIQYFGAGTRLSVL.

The table lists this clone with a count of one. The V call is TRBV28, the J call TRBJ2-2; TRBD1 agrees at 10 bases. CDR1 and CDR2 from the germline V gene are MDHEN and SYDVKM. The J segment lost 6 bases and the V segment lost 3 bases, leaving 4 bases of the junction unmatched. This CDR3 region has 15 residues. Here the CDR3 reads CASSFGTGVAGELFF. The CDR3 bases are TGTGCCAGCAGTTTCGGGACAGGGGTTGCCGGGGAGCTGTTTTTT.

Remarks on this clone: Other DNA sequences of this sample code for an identical CDR3. The genes are TRBV29-1 and TRBJ2-7, with a possible D match to TRBD1 (5 bases). The CDR3 runs 11 residues. Germline assignment: CDR1 SQVTM and CDR2 ANQGSEA. V was cut by 6 bases and J by 0 bases, with 6 bases left in between. The CDR3 protein is CSVRDSYEQYF. The CDR3, as DNA: TGCAGCGTCAGGGACTCCTACGAGCAGTACTTC.

V and J are TRBV2 and TRBJ1-2; a possible D gene is TRBD1 (6 bases). From germline, CDR1 is SNHLY and CDR2 FYNNEI. V was shortened by 6 bases and J by 0 bases, with 8 bases between the two germline ends. The CDR3 length is 13 residues. This CDR3 is CASRTGPNYGYTF. In DNA, the CDR3 is TGTGCCAGCAGGACAGGACCTAACTATGGCTACACCTTC. The complete variable domain, with remaining parts taken from reference TRBV2 and TRBJ1-2, reads EPEVTQTPSHQVTQMGQEVILRCVPISNHLYFYWYRQILGQKVEFLVSFYNNEISEKSEIFDDQFSVERPDGSNFTLKIRSTKLEDSAMYFCASRTGPNYGYTFGSGTRLTVV.